Listed below are T cell receptor beta chains from one sample, sequenced in a study of blood T cell repertoires in COVID-19. Only in-frame clones appear in the TCRdb table, and some are missing; sequencing was by immunoSEQ multiplex PCR. The sample has around 90,000 clones; 75% to 90% are singletons. The sample consisted of peripheral blood. All receptors come from a male donor with acute or convalescent COVID-19. Each CDR3 is given with its conserved first and last residue. Each record gives: CDR3 DNA, CDR3 protein, V gene, clone size, J gene, D gene. D genes are given only for firm matches. Clone size is not always given. Where it is, it says once, few, many or a class for expanded clones.

CDR3nt: TGTGCCAGCAAAGTGGAGGAGGTGAACACTGAAGCTTTCTTT; CDR3aa: CASKVEEVNTEAFF; v_gene: TRBV2; abundance: .; j_gene: TRBJ1-1; d_gene: .
CDR3nt: TGTGCCTGGAGTGTACTTGACAGGAGCTATGGCTACACCTTC; CDR3aa: CAWSVLDRSYGYTF; v_gene: TRBV30; abundance: .; j_gene: TRBJ1-2; d_gene: .
CDR3nt: TGTGCCAGCAGCTTAGCGCGCCACTCCTACGAGCAGTACTTC; CDR3aa: CASSLARHSYEQYF; v_gene: TRBV7-2; abundance: once; j_gene: TRBJ2-7; d_gene: .
CDR3nt: TGTGCCAGCATTCCCGGGAGTAGCGGGGGGGAGACCCAGTACTTC; CDR3aa: CASIPGSSGGETQYF; v_gene: TRBV6-6; abundance: .; j_gene: TRBJ2-5; d_gene: TRBD2
CDR3nt: TGTGCCAGCAGCGACAGGGACGTAAGCTCCTACAATGAGCAGTTCTTC; CDR3aa: CASSDRDVSSYNEQFF; v_gene: TRBV2; abundance: .; j_gene: TRBJ2-1; d_gene: TRBD1
CDR3nt: TGTGCCAGCACCATCCGAGCGGGCTGGTCCTATAATTCACCCCTCCACTTT; CDR3aa: CASTIRAGWSYNSPLHF; v_gene: TRBV21-1; abundance: few; j_gene: TRBJ1-6; d_gene: .
CDR3nt: TGTGCCAGCAGCCGGGGAGGATACGAGCAGTACTTC; CDR3aa: CASSRGGYEQYF; v_gene: TRBV3-1/TRBV3-2; abundance: once; j_gene: TRBJ2-7; d_gene: .
CDR3nt: TGTGCCAGCAGCAAAGCATCGGGACAGCGCAACACTGAAGCTTTCTTT; CDR3aa: CASSKASGQRNTEAFF; v_gene: TRBV21-1; abundance: .; j_gene: TRBJ1-1; d_gene: .
CDR3nt: TGTGCCAGCTCAGGGGGACAGGCCCCCTACGAGCAGTACTTC; CDR3aa: CASSGGQAPYEQYF; v_gene: TRBV18; abundance: .; j_gene: TRBJ2-7; d_gene: TRBD1
CDR3nt: TGTGCCATCAGTGAGTCGAGGAATGAGCAGTTCTTC; CDR3aa: CAISESRNEQFF; v_gene: TRBV10-3; abundance: .; j_gene: TRBJ2-1; d_gene: .
CDR3nt: TGCGCCAGCAGCTTGGCCCCCTCTAGCGGGGGCTCAGATACGCAGTATTTT; CDR3aa: CASSLAPSSGGSDTQYF; v_gene: TRBV5-1; abundance: .; j_gene: TRBJ2-3; d_gene: TRBD2
CDR3nt: TGCGCCAGCAGCGCGGGACAGACGAACACCGGGGAGCTGTTTTTT; CDR3aa: CASSAGQTNTGELFF; v_gene: TRBV5-1; abundance: .; j_gene: TRBJ2-2; d_gene: .
CDR3nt: TGTGCCAGCAGCGAACAGGGCCCTGGCTATGGCTACACCTTC; CDR3aa: CASSEQGPGYGYTF; v_gene: TRBV11-1; abundance: few; j_gene: TRBJ1-2; d_gene: .
CDR3nt: TGCAGTGCTAGTCCTCCGGGACAGGGGGCTCGGGGCACTGAAGCTTTCTTT; CDR3aa: CSASPPGQGARGTEAFF; v_gene: TRBV20-1; abundance: .; j_gene: TRBJ1-1; d_gene: TRBD1
CDR3nt: TGCGCCAGCAGTCAAGACAGGCCGTACTCCCATAATTCACCCCTCCACTTT; CDR3aa: CASSQDRPYSHNSPLHF; v_gene: TRBV23-1; abundance: once; j_gene: TRBJ1-6; d_gene: .
CDR3nt: TGTGCCAGTAGTATTCCAGCGGGGGGGCCGAGCGACCAAGAGACCCAGTACTTC; CDR3aa: CASSIPAGGPSDQETQYF; v_gene: TRBV19; abundance: .; j_gene: TRBJ2-5; d_gene: TRBD2
CDR3nt: TGTGCCTGGAGTGGGGGCCATTATAGCAATCAGCCCCAGCATTTT; CDR3aa: CAWSGGHYSNQPQHF; v_gene: TRBV30; abundance: .; j_gene: TRBJ1-5; d_gene: .
CDR3nt: TGTGCCAGCAGCCCCGCGGGGGAGACCCAGTACTTC; CDR3aa: CASSPAGETQYF; v_gene: TRBV7-2; abundance: .; j_gene: TRBJ2-5; d_gene: .
CDR3nt: TGTGCCAGCAGCCTCGATGGAGACTATGGCTACACCTTC; CDR3aa: CASSLDGDYGYTF; v_gene: TRBV27; abundance: .; j_gene: TRBJ1-2; d_gene: .
CDR3nt: TGTGCCAGCAGCCCGACTAGCGGGGGGGAGACCCAGTACTTC; CDR3aa: CASSPTSGGETQYF; v_gene: TRBV6-4; abundance: .; j_gene: TRBJ2-5; d_gene: TRBD2
CDR3nt: TGTGCCAGCAGTGAAGCTGCGACAGTCTACGAGCAGTACTTC; CDR3aa: CASSEAATVYEQYF; v_gene: TRBV2; abundance: .; j_gene: TRBJ2-7; d_gene: .
CDR3nt: TGTGCCAGCAGCCAAGGACGGGAAGAGACCCAGTACTTC; CDR3aa: CASSQGREETQYF; v_gene: TRBV3-1/TRBV3-2; abundance: once; j_gene: TRBJ2-5; d_gene: .
CDR3nt: TGTGCCAGCTCCCCCGGGACTAGCGGAGAAGAGACCCAGTACTTC; CDR3aa: CASSPGTSGEETQYF; v_gene: TRBV18; abundance: once; j_gene: TRBJ2-5; d_gene: TRBD2
CDR3nt: TGTGCCAGCAGCCAAGAACAGAGAAACACCATATATTTT; CDR3aa: CASSQEQRNTIYF; v_gene: TRBV14; abundance: .; j_gene: TRBJ1-3; d_gene: .
CDR3nt: TGTGCCAGCAGTTCGAGCTTCCCAAGAAGCTCCTATAATTCACCCCTCCACTTT; CDR3aa: CASSSSFPRSSYNSPLHF; v_gene: TRBV27; abundance: .; j_gene: TRBJ1-6; d_gene: .
CDR3nt: TGCGCCAGCAGCTCCTCCCCCCCGGGGACTAATGAAAAACTGTTTTTT; CDR3aa: CASSSSPPGTNEKLFF; v_gene: TRBV5-1; abundance: .; j_gene: TRBJ1-4; d_gene: .
CDR3nt: TGTGCTAGTGGTTTCGCGGGACAGGGTTGTGACGAGCAGTACTTC; CDR3aa: CASGFAGQGCDEQYF; v_gene: TRBV12-5; abundance: once; j_gene: TRBJ2-7; d_gene: TRBD1
CDR3nt: TGTGCCAGCAGCCAAGGTGACAGGGGACTGAATTCACCCCTCCACTTT; CDR3aa: CASSQGDRGLNSPLHF; v_gene: TRBV3-1/TRBV3-2; abundance: .; j_gene: TRBJ1-6; d_gene: TRBD1
CDR3nt: TGTGCCAGCAGCCCTTATTCTGAAGCTTTCTTT; CDR3aa: CASSPYSEAFF; v_gene: TRBV2; abundance: .; j_gene: TRBJ1-1; d_gene: .
CDR3nt: TGTGCCAGCAGCTTGGGAGGGACAGGGGGAAACACCATATATTTT; CDR3aa: CASSLGGTGGNTIYF; v_gene: TRBV5-6; abundance: once; j_gene: TRBJ1-3; d_gene: TRBD1